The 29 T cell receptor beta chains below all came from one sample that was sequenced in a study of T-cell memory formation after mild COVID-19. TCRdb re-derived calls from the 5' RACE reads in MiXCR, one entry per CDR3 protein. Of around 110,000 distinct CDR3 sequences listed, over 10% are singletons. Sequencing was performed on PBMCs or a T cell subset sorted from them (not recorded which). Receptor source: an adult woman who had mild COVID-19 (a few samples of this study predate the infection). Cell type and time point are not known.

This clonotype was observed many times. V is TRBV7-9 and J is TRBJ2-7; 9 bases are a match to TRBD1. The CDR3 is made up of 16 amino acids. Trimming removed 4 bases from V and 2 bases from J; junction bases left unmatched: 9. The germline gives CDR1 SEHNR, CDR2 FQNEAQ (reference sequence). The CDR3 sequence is CASSSGQGLITYEQYF. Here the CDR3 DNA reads TGTGCCAGCAGCTCGGGACAGGGACTTATTACCTACGAGCAGTACTTC.

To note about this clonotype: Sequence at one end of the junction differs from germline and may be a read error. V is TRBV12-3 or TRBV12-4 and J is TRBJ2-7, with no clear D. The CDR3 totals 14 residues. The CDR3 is CASSSPERSDEQYF. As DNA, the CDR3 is TGTGCCAGCAGTTCCCCGGAGCGCTCCGACGAGCAGTACTTC.

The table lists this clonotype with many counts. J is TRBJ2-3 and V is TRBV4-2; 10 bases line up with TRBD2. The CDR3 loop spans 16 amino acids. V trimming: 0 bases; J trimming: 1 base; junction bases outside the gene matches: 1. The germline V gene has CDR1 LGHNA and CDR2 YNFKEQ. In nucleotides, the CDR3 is TGTGCCAGCAGCCAAGATCTAGCGGGGGGCACAGATACGCAGTATTTT. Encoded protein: CASSQDLAGGTDTQYF.

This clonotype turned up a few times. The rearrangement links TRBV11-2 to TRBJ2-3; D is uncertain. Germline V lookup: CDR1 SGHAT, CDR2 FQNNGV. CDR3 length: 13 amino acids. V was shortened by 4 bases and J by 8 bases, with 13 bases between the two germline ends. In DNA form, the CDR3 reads TGTGCCAGCAGCTCCACGAGAGATGGTACGCAGTATTTT. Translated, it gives CASSSTRDGTQYF.

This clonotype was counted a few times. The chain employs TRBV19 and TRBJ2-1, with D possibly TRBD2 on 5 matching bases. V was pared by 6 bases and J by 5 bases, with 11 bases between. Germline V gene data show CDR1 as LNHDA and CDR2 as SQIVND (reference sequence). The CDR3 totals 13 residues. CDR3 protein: CASSTLGHNEQFF. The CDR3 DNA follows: TGTGCCAGTAGCACACTAGGGCACAATGAGCAGTTCTTC.

CDR3 in amino acids: CSVEVGLDTQHF. CDR3 DNA: TGCAGCGTTGAAGTAGGCCTCGACACCCAGCATTTT. This chain connects TRBV29-1 to TRBJ1-5; D ambiguous. There are 12 residues in the CDR3. Germline CDR1 SQVTM, CDR2 ANQGSEA. Between the trimmed V and J ends, which lost 1 base and 11 bases, there was a span of 12 bases.

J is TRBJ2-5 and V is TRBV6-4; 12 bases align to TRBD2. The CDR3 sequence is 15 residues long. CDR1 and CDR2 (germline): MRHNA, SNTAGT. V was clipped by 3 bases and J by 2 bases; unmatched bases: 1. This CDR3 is CASSEGLAGQETQYF. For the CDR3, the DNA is TGTGCCAGCAGTGAGGGACTAGCGGGTCAAGAGACCCAGTACTTC.

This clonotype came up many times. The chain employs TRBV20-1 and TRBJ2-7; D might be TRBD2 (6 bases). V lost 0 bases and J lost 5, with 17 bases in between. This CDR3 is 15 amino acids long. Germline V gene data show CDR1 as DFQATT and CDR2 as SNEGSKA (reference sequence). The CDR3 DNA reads TGCAGTGCTAGAGATGGGGGGAGAGGGGACGACGAGCAGTACTTC. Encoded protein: CSARDGGRGDDEQYF.

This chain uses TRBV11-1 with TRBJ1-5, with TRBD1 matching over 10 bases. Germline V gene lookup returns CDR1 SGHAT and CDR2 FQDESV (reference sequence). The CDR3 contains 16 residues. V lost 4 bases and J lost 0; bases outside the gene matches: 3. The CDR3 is CASSSRDRGSNQPQHF. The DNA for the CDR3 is TGTGCCAGCAGCTCCAGGGACAGGGGTAGCAATCAGCCCCAGCATTTT.

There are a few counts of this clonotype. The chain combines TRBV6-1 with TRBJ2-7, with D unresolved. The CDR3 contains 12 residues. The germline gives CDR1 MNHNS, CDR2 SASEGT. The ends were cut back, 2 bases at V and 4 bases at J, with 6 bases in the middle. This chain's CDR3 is CASSEILYEQYF. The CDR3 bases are TGTGCCAGCAGTGAAATTTTGTACGAGCAGTACTTC.

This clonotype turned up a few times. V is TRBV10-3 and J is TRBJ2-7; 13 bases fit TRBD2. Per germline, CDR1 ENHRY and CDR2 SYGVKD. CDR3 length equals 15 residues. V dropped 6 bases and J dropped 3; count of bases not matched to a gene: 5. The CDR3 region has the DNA TGTGCCATCAGGCCAACTAGCGGGAGGGTCTACGAGCAGTACTTC. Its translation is CAIRPTSGRVYEQYF.

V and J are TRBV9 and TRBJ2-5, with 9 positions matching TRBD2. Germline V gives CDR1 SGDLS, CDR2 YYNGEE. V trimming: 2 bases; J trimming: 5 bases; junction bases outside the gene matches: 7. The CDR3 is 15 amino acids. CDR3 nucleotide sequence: TGTGCCAGCAGCGTCGGCGGGAGGGCTTTGGAGACCCAGTACTTC. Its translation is CASSVGGRALETQYF.

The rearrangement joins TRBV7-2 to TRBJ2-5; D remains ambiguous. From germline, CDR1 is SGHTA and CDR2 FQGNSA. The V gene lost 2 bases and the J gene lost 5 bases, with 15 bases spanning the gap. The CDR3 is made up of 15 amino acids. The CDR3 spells CASSLFRSGRETQYF. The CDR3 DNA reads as TGTGCCAGCAGCTTATTTCGGTCCGGTCGGGAGACCCAGTACTTC.

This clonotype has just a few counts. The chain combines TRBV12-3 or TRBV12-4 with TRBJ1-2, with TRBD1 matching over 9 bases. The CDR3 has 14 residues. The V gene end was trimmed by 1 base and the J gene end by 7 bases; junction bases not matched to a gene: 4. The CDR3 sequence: CASSLEQGAGGYTF. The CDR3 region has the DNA TGTGCCAGCAGTTTAGAACAGGGGGCTGGTGGCTACACCTTC.

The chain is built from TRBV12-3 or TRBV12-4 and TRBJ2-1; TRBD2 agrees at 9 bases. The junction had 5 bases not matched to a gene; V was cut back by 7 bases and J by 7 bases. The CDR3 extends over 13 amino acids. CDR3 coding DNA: TGTGCCAGCACGAGCGGGAGGCTTAATGAGCAGTTCTTC. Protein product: CASTSGRLNEQFF.

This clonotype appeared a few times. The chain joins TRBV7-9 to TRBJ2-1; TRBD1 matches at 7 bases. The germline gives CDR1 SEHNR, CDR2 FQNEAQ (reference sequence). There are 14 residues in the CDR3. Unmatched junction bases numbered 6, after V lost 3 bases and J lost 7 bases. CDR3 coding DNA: TGTGCCAGCAGCTTGACAGGGTTTCGTAATGAGCAGTTCTTC. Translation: CASSLTGFRNEQFF. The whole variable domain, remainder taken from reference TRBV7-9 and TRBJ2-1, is DTGVSQNPRHKITKRGQNVTFRCDPISEHNRLYWYRQTLGQGPEFLTYFQNEAQLEKSRLLSDRFSAERPKGSFSTLEIQRTEQGDSAMYLCASSLTGFRNEQFFGPGTRLTVL.

CDR3 nucleotide sequence: TGTGCCAGCAGCCCCAGGACAGGGGCCGGGGAGCTGTTTTTT. It is translated as CASSPRTGAGELFF. J is TRBJ2-2 and V is TRBV7-9; TRBD1 matches 9 bases. After removal of 5 bases from V and 6 bases from J, the junction contained 4 bases not matched to a gene. Germline loops: CDR1 SEHNR, CDR2 FQNEAQ (reference sequence). The length of the CDR3 is 14 residues. The full variable domain, with the rest looked up from reference TRBV7-9 and TRBJ2-2, is DTGVSQNPRHKITKRGQNVTFRCDPISEHNRLYWYRQTLGQGPEFLTYFQNEAQLEKSRLLSDRFSAERPKGSFSTLEIQRTEQGDSAMYLCASSPRTGAGELFFGEGSRLTVL.

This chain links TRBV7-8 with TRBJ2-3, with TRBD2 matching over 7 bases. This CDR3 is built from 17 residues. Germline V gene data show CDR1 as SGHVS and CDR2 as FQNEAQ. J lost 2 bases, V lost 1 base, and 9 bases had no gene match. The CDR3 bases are TGTGCCAGCAGCTTAGAGTATACTAGCGTGGTCACAGATACGCAGTATTTT. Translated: CASSLEYTSVVTDTQYF.

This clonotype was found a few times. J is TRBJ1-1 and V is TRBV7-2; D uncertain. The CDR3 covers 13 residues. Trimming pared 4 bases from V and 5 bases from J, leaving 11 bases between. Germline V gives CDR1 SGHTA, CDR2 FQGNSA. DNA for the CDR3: TGTGCCAGCAGCTCCTATTTGTGGACTGAAGCTTTCTTT. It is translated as CASSSYLWTEAFF.

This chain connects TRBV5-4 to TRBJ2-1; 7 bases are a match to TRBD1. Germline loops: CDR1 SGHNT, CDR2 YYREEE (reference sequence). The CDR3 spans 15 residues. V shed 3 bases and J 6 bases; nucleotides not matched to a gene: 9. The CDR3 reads CASSSPETGINEQFF. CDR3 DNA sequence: TGTGCCAGCAGCTCACCGGAGACAGGGATCAATGAGCAGTTCTTC.

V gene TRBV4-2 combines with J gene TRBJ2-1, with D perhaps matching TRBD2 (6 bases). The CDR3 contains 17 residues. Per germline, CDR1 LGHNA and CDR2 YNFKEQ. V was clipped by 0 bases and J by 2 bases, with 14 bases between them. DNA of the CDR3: TGTGCCAGCAGCCAAGATAGTCGCGGCGGGACCTACAATGAGCAGTTCTTC. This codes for CASSQDSRGGTYNEQFF.

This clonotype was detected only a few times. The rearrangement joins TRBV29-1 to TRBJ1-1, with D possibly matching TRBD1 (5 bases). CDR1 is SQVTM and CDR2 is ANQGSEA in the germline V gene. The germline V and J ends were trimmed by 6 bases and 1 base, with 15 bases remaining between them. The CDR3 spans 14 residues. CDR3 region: CSVSGGAPNTEAFF. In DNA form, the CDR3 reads TGCAGCGTATCGGGTGGGGCACCGAACACTGAAGCTTTCTTT.

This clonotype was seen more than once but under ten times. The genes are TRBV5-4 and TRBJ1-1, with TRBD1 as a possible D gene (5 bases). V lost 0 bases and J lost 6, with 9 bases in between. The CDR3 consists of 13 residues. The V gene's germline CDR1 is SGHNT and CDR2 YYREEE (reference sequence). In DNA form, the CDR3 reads TGTGCCAGCAGCTTGGCAGCGGGGCCTGAAGCTTTCTTT. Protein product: CASSLAAGPEAFF.

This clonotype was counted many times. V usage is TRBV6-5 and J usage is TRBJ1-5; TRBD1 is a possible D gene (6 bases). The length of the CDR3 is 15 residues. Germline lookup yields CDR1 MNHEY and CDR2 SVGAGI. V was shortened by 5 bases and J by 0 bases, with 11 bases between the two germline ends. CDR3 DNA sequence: TGTGCCAGCAGTCCCGGACAGTTTAGCAATCAGCCCCAGCATTTT. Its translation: CASSPGQFSNQPQHF.

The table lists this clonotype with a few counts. CDR3: CASSVFTGVTDTQYF. The DNA of the CDR3 is TGTGCCAGCAGCGTATTTACGGGAGTCACAGATACGCAGTATTTT. The chain recombines TRBV9 with TRBJ2-3, with D tentatively TRBD2 (6 bases). CDR3 length equals 15 residues. Trimming cost V 1 base and J 2 bases, with 11 bases left between them. Germline assignment: CDR1 SGDLS and CDR2 YYNGEE.

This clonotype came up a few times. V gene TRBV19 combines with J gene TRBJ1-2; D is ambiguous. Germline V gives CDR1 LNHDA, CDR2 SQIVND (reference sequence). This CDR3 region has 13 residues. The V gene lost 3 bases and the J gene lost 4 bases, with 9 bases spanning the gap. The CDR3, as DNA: TGTGCCAGTAGTATTAGCACGACCTATGGCTACACCTTC. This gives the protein CASSISTTYGYTF.

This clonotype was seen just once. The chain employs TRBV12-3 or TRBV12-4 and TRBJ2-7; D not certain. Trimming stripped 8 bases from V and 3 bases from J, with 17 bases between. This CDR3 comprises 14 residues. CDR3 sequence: CASGRDLALYEQYF. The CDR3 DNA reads TGTGCCAGCGGGCGAGATTTGGCTCTCTACGAGCAGTACTTC.

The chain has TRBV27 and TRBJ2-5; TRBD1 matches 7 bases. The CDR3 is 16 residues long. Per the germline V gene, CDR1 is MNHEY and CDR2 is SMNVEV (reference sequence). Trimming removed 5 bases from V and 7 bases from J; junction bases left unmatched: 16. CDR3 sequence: CASSPETGPRWGTQYF. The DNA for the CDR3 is TGTGCCAGCAGTCCCGAGACAGGGCCCCGTTGGGGGACCCAGTACTTC.

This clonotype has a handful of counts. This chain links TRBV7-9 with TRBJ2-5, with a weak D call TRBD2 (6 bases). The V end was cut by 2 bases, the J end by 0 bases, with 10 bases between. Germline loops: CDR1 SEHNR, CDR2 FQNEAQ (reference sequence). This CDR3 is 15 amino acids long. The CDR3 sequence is CASSLRDSYQETQYF. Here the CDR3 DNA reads TGTGCCAGCAGCTTAAGGGACTCCTACCAAGAGACCCAGTACTTC.